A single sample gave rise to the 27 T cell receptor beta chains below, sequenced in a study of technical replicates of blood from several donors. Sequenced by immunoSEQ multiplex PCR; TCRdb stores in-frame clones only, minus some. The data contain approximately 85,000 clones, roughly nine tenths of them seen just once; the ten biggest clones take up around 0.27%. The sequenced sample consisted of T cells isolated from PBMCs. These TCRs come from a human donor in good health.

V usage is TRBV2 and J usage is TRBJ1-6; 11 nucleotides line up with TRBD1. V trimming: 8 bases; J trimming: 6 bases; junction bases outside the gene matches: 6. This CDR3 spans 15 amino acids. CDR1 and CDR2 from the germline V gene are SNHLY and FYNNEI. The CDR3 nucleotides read TGTGCCAGCGAGGGACAGGGGGTCGCTAATTCACCCCTCCACTTT. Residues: CASEGQGVANSPLHF.

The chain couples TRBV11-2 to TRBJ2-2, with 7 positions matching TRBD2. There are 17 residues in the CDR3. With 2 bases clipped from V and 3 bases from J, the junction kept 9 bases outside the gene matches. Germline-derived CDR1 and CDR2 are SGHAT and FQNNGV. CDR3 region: CASSLSRWLADTGELFF. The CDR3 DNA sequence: TGTGCCAGCAGCTTATCGAGGTGGCTAGCGGACACCGGGGAGCTGTTTTTT.

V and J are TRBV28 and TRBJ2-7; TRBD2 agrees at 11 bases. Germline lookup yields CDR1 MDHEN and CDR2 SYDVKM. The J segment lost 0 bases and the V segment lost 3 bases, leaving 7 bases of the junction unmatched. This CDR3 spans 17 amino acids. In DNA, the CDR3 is TGTGCCAGCAGTTTCCAAACTAGCGGGAGATACTCCTACGAGCAGTACTTC. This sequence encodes CASSFQTSGRYSYEQYF.

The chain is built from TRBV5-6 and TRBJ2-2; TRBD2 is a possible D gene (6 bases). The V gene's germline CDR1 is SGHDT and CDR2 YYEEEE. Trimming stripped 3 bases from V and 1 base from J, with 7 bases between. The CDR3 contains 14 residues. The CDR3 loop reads CASSSGVNTGELFF. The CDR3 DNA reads TGTGCCAGCAGCTCGGGGGTGAACACCGGGGAGCTGTTTTTT.

The CDR3 nucleotides read TGTGCCAGCAGCCTAGGACAGGGCCGGTTTCTGAACACTGAAGCTTTCTTT. As protein: CASSLGQGRFLNTEAFF. The chain carries TRBV11-3 and TRBJ1-1; 8 nucleotides match TRBD1. The CDR3 is 17 residues long. Germline-derived CDR1 and CDR2 are SGHNT and YENEEA. Trimming took 5 bases from V and 0 from J; bases not matched to a gene: 11.

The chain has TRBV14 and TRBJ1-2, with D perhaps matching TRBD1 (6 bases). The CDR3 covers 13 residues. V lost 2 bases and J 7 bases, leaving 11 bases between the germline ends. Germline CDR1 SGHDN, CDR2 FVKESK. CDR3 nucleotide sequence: TGTGCCAGCAGCCAAAGGCAGGGGTTTGGCTACACCTTC. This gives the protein CASSQRQGFGYTF.

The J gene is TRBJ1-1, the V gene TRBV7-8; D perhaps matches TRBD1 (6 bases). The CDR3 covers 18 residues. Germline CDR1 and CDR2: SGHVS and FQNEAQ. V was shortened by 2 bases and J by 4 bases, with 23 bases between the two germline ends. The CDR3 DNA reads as TGTGCCAGCAGCTTATTTTTATTTTATGTCAGGGGTTTCACTGAAGCTTTCTTT. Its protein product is CASSLFLFYVRGFTEAFF.

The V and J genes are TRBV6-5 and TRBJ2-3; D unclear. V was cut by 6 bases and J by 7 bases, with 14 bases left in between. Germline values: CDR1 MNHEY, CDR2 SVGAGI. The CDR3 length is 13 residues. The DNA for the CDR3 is TGTGCCAGCAGCCACCCCACGGTTAATACGCAGTATTTT. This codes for CASSHPTVNTQYF.

DNA of the CDR3: TGTGCCAGCAGTTTAGCGGGAGGGCCGTACGAGCAGTACTTC. Amino acids: CASSLAGGPYEQYF. The V and J genes are TRBV28 and TRBJ2-7; TRBD2 matches 9 bases. The V segment lost 2 bases and the J segment 4 bases; nucleotides outside the gene matches: 3. Germline lookup yields CDR1 MDHEN and CDR2 SYDVKM. The CDR3 sequence is 14 residues long.

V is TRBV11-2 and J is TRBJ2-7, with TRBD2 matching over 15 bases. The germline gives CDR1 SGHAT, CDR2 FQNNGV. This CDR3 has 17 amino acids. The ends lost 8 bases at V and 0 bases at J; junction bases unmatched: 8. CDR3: CASVSGTSGRRSYEQYF. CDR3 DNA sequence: TGTGCCAGCGTATCAGGGACTAGCGGGAGGCGCTCCTACGAGCAGTACTTC.

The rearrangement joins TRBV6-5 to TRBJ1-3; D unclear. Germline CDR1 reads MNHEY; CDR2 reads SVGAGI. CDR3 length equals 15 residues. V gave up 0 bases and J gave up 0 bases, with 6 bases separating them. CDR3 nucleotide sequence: TGTGCCAGCAGTTACTCGCGAAGCTCTGGAAACACCATATATTTT. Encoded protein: CASSYSRSSGNTIYF.

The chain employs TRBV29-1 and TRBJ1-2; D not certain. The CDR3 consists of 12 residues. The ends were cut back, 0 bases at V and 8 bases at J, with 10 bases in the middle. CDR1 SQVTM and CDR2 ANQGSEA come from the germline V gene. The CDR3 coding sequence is TGCAGCGTTGAAGACAGTCGAGGGGGCTACACCTTC. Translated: CSVEDSRGGYTF.

CDR3 DNA: TGTGCCTGGAGTGCTTTTATTACAGCTACCTATGGCTACACCTTC. Its translation is CAWSAFITATYGYTF. J is TRBJ1-2 and V is TRBV30; D is uncertain. This CDR3 spans 15 amino acids. CDR1 GTSNPN and CDR2 SVGIG come from the germline V gene (reference sequence). The V gene lost 1 base and the J gene lost 4 bases, with 16 bases spanning the gap.

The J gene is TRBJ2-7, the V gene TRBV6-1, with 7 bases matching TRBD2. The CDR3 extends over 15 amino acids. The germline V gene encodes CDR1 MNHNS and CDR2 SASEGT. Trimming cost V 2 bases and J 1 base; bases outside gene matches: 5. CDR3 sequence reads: CASSESRRGSYEQYF. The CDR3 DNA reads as TGTGCCAGCAGTGAATCCCGGCGGGGGTCCTACGAGCAGTACTTC.

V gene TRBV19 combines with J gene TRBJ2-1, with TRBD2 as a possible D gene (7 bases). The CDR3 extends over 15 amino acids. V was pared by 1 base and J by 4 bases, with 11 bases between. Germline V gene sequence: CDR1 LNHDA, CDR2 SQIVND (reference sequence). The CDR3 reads CASSIVGGGYNEQFF. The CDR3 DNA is TGTGCCAGTAGTATAGTGGGAGGGGGTTACAATGAGCAGTTCTTC.

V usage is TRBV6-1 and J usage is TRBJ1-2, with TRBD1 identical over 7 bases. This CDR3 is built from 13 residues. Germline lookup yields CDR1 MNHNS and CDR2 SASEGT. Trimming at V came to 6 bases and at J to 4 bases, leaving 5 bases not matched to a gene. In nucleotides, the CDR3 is TGTGCCAGCAGACGACAGGGATCCTATGGCTACACCTTC. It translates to CASRRQGSYGYTF.

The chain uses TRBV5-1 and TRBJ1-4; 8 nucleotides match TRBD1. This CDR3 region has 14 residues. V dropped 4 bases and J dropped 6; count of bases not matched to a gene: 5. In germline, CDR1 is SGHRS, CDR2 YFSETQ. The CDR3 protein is CASSADRGDEKLFF. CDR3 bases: TGCGCCAGCAGCGCCGACAGGGGTGATGAAAAACTGTTTTTT.

For the CDR3, the DNA is TGTGCCAGCAGCTTGGAGGGGTCAACTAATGAAAAACTGTTTTTT. Amino acids: CASSLEGSTNEKLFF. V is TRBV5-6 and J is TRBJ1-4; a possible D gene is TRBD1 (5 bases). The germline V and J ends were trimmed by 0 bases and 0 bases, with 6 bases remaining between them. This CDR3 comprises 15 residues. Germline loops: CDR1 SGHDT, CDR2 YYEEEE.

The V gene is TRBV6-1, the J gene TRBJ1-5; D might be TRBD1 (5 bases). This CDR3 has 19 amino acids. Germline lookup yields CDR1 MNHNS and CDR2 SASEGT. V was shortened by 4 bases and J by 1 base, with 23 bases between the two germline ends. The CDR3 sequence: CASSAVTIIVAGSNQPQHF. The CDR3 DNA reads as TGTGCCAGCAGTGCCGTCACCATTATTGTGGCAGGGAGCAATCAGCCCCAGCATTTT.

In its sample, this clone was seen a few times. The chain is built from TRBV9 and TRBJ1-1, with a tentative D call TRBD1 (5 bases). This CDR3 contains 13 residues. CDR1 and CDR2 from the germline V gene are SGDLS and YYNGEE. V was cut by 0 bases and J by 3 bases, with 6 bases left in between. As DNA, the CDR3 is TGTGCCAGCAGCGTAGGGGGCTACACTGAAGCTTTCTTT. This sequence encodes CASSVGGYTEAFF.

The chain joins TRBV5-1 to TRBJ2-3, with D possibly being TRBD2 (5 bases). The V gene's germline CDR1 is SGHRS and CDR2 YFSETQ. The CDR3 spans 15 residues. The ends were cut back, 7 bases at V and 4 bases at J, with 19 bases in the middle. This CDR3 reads CASLRDYRYADTQYF. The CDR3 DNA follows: TGCGCCAGCCTTCGAGACTATAGGTACGCAGATACGCAGTATTTT.

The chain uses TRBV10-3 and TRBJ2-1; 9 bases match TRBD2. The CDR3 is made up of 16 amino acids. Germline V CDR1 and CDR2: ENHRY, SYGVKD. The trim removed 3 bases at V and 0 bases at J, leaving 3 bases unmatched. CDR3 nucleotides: TGTGCCATCAGTGAACTAGCGGGTGGCTCCTACAATGAGCAGTTCTTC. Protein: CAISELAGGSYNEQFF.

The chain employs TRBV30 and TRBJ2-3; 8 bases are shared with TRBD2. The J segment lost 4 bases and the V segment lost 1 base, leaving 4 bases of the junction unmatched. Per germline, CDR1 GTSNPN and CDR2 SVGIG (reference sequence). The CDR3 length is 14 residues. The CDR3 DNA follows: TGTGCCTGGAGTGGCGGGGGGCCCCCAGATACGCAGTATTTT. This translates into CAWSGGGPPDTQYF.

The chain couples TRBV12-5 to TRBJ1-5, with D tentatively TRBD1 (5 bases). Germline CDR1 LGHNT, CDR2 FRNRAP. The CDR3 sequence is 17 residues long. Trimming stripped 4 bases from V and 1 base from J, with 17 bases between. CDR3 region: CASGSILSGGSNQPQHF. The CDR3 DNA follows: TGTGCTAGTGGTTCGATCCTTAGTGGGGGGAGCAATCAGCCCCAGCATTTT. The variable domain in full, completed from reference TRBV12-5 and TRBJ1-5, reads DARVTQTPRHKVTEMGQEVTMRCQPILGHNTVFWYRQTMMQGLELLAYFRNRAPLDDSGMPKDRFSAEMPDATLATLKIQPSEPRDSAVYFCASGSILSGGSNQPQHFGDGTRLSIL.

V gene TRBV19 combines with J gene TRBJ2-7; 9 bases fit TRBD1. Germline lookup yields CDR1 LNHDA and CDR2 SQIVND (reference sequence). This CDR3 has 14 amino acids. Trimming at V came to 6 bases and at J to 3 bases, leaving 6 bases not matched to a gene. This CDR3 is CASRPGQGNYEQYF. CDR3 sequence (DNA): TGTGCCAGTAGACCGGGACAGGGTAACTACGAGCAGTACTTC.

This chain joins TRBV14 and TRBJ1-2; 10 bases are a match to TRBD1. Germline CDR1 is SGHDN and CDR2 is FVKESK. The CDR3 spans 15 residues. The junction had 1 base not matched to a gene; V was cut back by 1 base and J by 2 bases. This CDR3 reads CASSQVTGGNYGYTF. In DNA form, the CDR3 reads TGTGCCAGCAGCCAAGTGACAGGGGGCAACTATGGCTACACCTTC.

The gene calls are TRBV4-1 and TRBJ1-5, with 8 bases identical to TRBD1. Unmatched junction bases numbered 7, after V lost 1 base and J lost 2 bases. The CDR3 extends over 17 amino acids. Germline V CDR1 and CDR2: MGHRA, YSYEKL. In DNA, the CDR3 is TGCGCCAGCAGCCAAGCTCAGGGGGCTATCGGCAATCAGCCCCAGCATTTT. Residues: CASSQAQGAIGNQPQHF.